The 7 T cell receptor beta chains listed next were all sequenced from one sample in a study of cytomegalovirus exposure and HLA in healthy donors. Use of 60 Vbeta and 13 Jbeta primers characterized the PCR. Clones were sequenced by immunoSEQ multiplex PCR, and TCRdb holds only the in-frame ones, with some missing. The sample records 45,000 to 65,000 clones, roughly four fifths being singletons. Material for sequencing was PBMCs. These receptors all come from a woman aged 40 to 50 in good health and CMV-seropositive.

The chain has TRBV6-1 and TRBJ1-6, with TRBD1 matching 7 bases. CDR1 MNHNS and CDR2 SASEGT come from the germline V gene. This CDR3 is built from 16 residues. With V trimmed by 1 base and J by 6 bases, 6 bases remained unmatched. CDR3 nucleotide sequence: TGTGCCAGCAGTGAAGTTGTACAGGGGAGTAATTCACCCCTCCACTTT. Protein: CASSEVVQGSNSPLHF.

The genes are TRBV10-3 and TRBJ1-1, with 7 nucleotides matching TRBD1. The length of the CDR3 is 12 residues. V lost 6 bases, J lost 6 bases, and 4 bases stayed unmatched. Germline V gene sequence: CDR1 ENHRY, CDR2 SYGVKD. The CDR3: CAIRGGRAEAFF. The CDR3 region has the DNA TGTGCCATCAGAGGGGGCCGGGCTGAAGCTTTCTTT.

This clone was found a few times. The CDR3 sequence is CATSTGKGNQPQHF. CDR3 bases: TGTGCCACCAGCACCGGGAAGGGCAATCAGCCCCAGCATTTT. This sequence joins TRBV15 and TRBJ1-5; D is unclear. The CDR3 totals 14 residues. CDR1 is LNHNV and CDR2 is YYDKDF in the germline V gene (reference sequence). V shed 4 bases and J shed 2 bases, with 9 bases lying between them. The complete variable domain, with remaining parts taken from reference TRBV15 and TRBJ1-5, reads DAMVIQNPRYQVTQFGKPVTLSCSQTLNHNVMYWYQQKSSQAPKLLFHYYDKDFNNEADTPDNFQSRRPNTSFCFLDIRSPGLGDTAMYLCATSTGKGNQPQHFGDGTRLSIL.

The chain is built from TRBV27 and TRBJ2-7; D is ambiguous. The length of the CDR3 is 13 residues. V was clipped by 0 bases and J by 3 bases, with 6 bases between them. CDR1 and CDR2 (germline): MNHEY, SMNVEV (reference sequence). CDR3 in DNA: TGTGCCAGCAGTTTATCGTCAGACTACGAGCAGTACTTC. It translates to CASSLSSDYEQYF.

The chain uses TRBV7-9 and TRBJ1-1; the D is unclear. This CDR3 is built from 14 residues. V gave up 4 bases and J gave up 3 bases, with 12 bases separating them. CDR1 SEHNR and CDR2 FQNEAQ come from the germline V gene (reference sequence). The CDR3 spells CASSSPADYTEAFF. The CDR3 bases are TGTGCCAGCAGCTCCCCCGCTGACTACACTGAAGCTTTCTTT. The complete variable domain, with remaining parts taken from reference TRBV7-9 and TRBJ1-1, reads DTGVSQNPRHKITKRGQNVTFRCDPISEHNRLYWYRQTLGQGPEFLTYFQNEAQLEKSRLLSDRFSAERPKGSFSTLEIQRTEQGDSAMYLCASSSPADYTEAFFGQGTRLTVV.

This clone was seen once. V is TRBV29-1 and J is TRBJ2-5; 9 positions match TRBD2. The end of the DNA aligns better with TRBJ2-7, so the J call may be wrong. This CDR3 region has 13 residues. CDR1 is SQVTM, CDR2 ANQGSEA, per germline. The CDR3 region has the DNA TGCAGCGTTGGGGGACTAGCCATCTACGAGCAGTACTTC. Translated, it gives CSVGGLAIYEQYF.

The chain employs TRBV15 and TRBJ1-2; weak D call: TRBD1 (6 bases). V lost 2 bases, J lost 5 bases, and 15 bases lay in between. Germline V lookup: CDR1 LNHNV, CDR2 YYDKDF (reference sequence). The CDR3 contains 15 residues. Written as DNA, the CDR3 is TGTGCCACCAGCAGATTCACACAGGGCGAGTATGGCTACACCTTC. Its translation: CATSRFTQGEYGYTF.